The clone carrying this T cell receptor (beta chain) was seen many times. The data belong to a study of spatial heterogeneity in lung cancer. Study-wide context: Median follow-up for sequenced PBMC samples was two to three years after resection, when such samples existed.

The CDR3 runs to 13 residues. With 1 base removed from V and 9 bases from J, the gap between germline ends came to 7 bases. As for time point: blood at routine non-recurrence follow-up after resection. Whole RNA, which was extracted from tumor, nontumor lung tissue or frozen PBMC, was sequenced without any cell sorting. Every TCR cDNA molecule bore its own unique molecular identifier. One entry per CDR3 protein, called by TCRdb with MiXCR from the 5' RACE reads. The table shows about 43,000 distinct CDR3 sequences, with about 23% occurring only once. The sequence came from a female donor with early-stage non-small cell lung cancer. Sequencing was performed on PBMCs, taken at follow-up. This chain links TRBV12-3 or TRBV12-4 with TRBJ1-6; D is perhaps TRBD1 (5 bases). The CDR3 is CASSLGTTSPLHF. For the CDR3, the DNA is TGTGCCAGCAGTTTAGGGACAACTTCACCCCTCCACTTT.